The rows below give T cell receptor beta chains drawn from one sample of a study of T cell changes during pregnancy in multiple sclerosis. Assay: immunoSEQ multiplex PCR; the TCRdb copy retains only in-frame clones and omits some. The sample comprises fewer than 40,000 clones, 85% to 95% of which are singletons, and about 0.33% rests with the top ten. This specimen consisted of CD4+ T cells from peripheral blood mononuclear cells, obtained after pregnancy. The receptors derive from a female donor with multiple sclerosis, enrolled in a pregnancy study. Each CDR3 is given with its conserved first and last residue. The D gene is left open where the match is weak. Only some rows state a clone size, as once, few, many or a class for expanded clones.

v_call	d_call	clone_size	j_call	cdr3_nt	cdr3_aa
TRBV9	-	-	TRBJ2-1	TGTGCCAGCAGCGTAGGAGGGGGGGAGCACAATGAGCAGTTCTTC	CASSVGGGEHNEQFF
TRBV9	-	-	TRBJ2-3	TGTGCCAGCAGCGTAAACCAGGGGCTGGGCACAGATACGCAGTATTTT	CASSVNQGLGTDTQYF
TRBV13	-	-	TRBJ1-1	TGTGCCAGCAGCTTGCGGTTGGGTTTGACTGAAGCTTTCTTT	CASSLRLGLTEAFF
TRBV25-1	TRBD1	-	TRBJ1-1	TGTGCCAGCAGTGTGTTATCCTCAGGGGGCAGGACTGAAGCTTTCTTT	CASSVLSSGGRTEAFF
TRBV6-5	-	-	TRBJ1-6	TGTGCCAGCAGTTACTGGACAGCCTCCTATTCACCCCTCCACTTT	CASSYWTASYSPLHF
TRBV6-1	TRBD1	-	TRBJ1-3	TGTGGGAGGGGACAGGGGGTGCAGGACACCATATATTTT	CGRGQGVQDTIYF
TRBV25-1	TRBD2	-	TRBJ2-1	TGTGCCAGCAGTGAATCAGCGGGGGCAAACTACAATGAGCAGTTCTTC	CASSESAGANYNEQFF
TRBV5-6	-	-	TRBJ1-2	TGTGCCAGCAGCGCCCTGACAGCACTCTATGGCTACACCTTC	CASSALTALYGYTF
TRBV4-1	TRBD2	-	TRBJ2-5	TGCGCCAGCAGCCAAGGGGGACTAGCGGAAGAGACCCAGTACTTC	CASSQGGLAEETQYF
TRBV15	-	-	TRBJ2-2	TGTGCCACCAGCAGAGATCGCGGGGCCGGGGAGCTGTTTTTT	CATSRDRGAGELFF
TRBV7-9	TRBD1	-	TRBJ1-2	TGTGCCAGCAGCCGCCCGGGACAGGAGGGCCATGGCTACACCTTC	CASSRPGQEGHGYTF
TRBV25-1	TRBD2	-	TRBJ2-3	TGTGCCAGCAGTCCGGGGGGGGGCTACACAGATACGCAGTATTTT	CASSPGGGYTDTQYF
TRBV6-6	-	-	TRBJ1-2	TGTGCCAGCAGTTACTCCACAGGCTTGGGGGGCTATGGCTACACCTTC	CASSYSTGLGGYGYTF
TRBV5-1	-	-	TRBJ2-2	TGCGCCAGCAGCTTGGGGCAGAACACCGGGGAGCTGTTTTTT	CASSLGQNTGELFF
TRBV29-1	-	once	TRBJ1-5	TGCAGCGTAGATACAGGGATCGATCAGCCCCAGCATTTT	CSVDTGIDQPQHF
TRBV28	-	-	TRBJ2-6	TGTGCCAGCAGGACAGGTAGCTCTGGGGCCAACGTCCTGACTTTC	CASRTGSSGANVLTF
TRBV7-3	TRBD2	-	TRBJ2-1	TGTGCCAGCAGCTCCCGACTAGCGGGGAACAATGAGCAGTTCTTC	CASSSRLAGNNEQFF